This TCR beta chain was observed in a study of T cell changes during pregnancy in multiple sclerosis. Produced via immunoSEQ multiplex PCR; TCRdb's table is partial and in-frame only. Of around 45,000 clones listed, 85% to 95% are singletons. CDR3 length: 14 amino acids. V was cut by 1 base and J by 8 bases, with 12 bases left in between. Germline V gene lookup returns CDR1 LNHDA and CDR2 SQIVND (reference sequence). This sequence was found in a female donor with multiple sclerosis, enrolled in a pregnancy study. The chain is built from TRBV19 and TRBJ2-1, with D unclear. Sample: CD4+ T cells from peripheral blood mononuclear cells, taken in the third trimester of pregnancy. The CDR3: CASSIGPSRDEQFF. CDR3 nucleotide sequence: TGTGCCAGTAGTATAGGGCCCAGCCGGGATGAGCAGTTCTTC.